The 26 T cell receptor beta chains presented below share a single source sample, sequenced in a study of blood T cell repertoires in COVID-19. Measured with immunoSEQ multiplex PCR; TCRdb has only the in-frame clones, and not every one. Here the sample spans over 95,000 clones, around 89% being singletons. Sequences were obtained from peripheral blood. These receptors were taken from a woman aged 50 to 65 with acute or convalescent COVID-19.

The chain has TRBV10-3 and TRBJ2-3; D is possibly TRBD1 (6 bases). The CDR3 totals 13 residues. V was trimmed by 10 bases and J by 5 bases, leaving 16 bases between them. From germline, CDR1 is ENHRY and CDR2 SYGVKD. The CDR3 nucleotides read TGTGCCACAGCCCAGGGGAAGGGAGATACGCAGTATTTT. Amino acid sequence: CATAQGKGDTQYF.

The rearrangement uses TRBV29-1 and TRBJ1-1; D uncertain. The CDR3 is made up of 14 amino acids. V shed 7 bases and J shed 1 base, with 16 bases lying between them. CDR1 is SQVTM and CDR2 is ANQGSEA in the germline V gene. The CDR3: CSGARGWTNTEAFF. In nucleotides, the CDR3 is TGCAGCGGGGCCCGGGGTTGGACGAACACTGAAGCTTTCTTT.

The chain joins TRBV6-5 to TRBJ2-7, with TRBD1 identical over 7 bases. This CDR3 comprises 15 residues. V gave up 2 bases and J gave up 3 bases; unmatched junction bases: 7. Germline loops: CDR1 MNHEY, CDR2 SVGAGI. CDR3: CASSYIQGHIYEQYF. In nucleotides, the CDR3 is TGTGCCAGCAGTTACATACAGGGGCATATCTACGAGCAGTACTTC.

A few counts support this clone. The chain uses TRBV19 and TRBJ2-7; D is ambiguous. V lost 5 bases, J lost 2 bases, and 10 bases lay in between. This CDR3 has 13 amino acids. The germline CDR1 and CDR2 sequences are LNHDA and SQIVND (reference sequence). Written as DNA, the CDR3 is TGTGCCAGTAGTCTGTACAGCACCTACGAGCAGTACTTC. Residues: CASSLYSTYEQYF. The complete variable domain, with remaining parts taken from reference TRBV19 and TRBJ2-7, reads DGGITQSPKYLFRKEGQNVTLSCEQNLNHDAMYWYRQDPGQGLRLIYYSQIVNDFQKGDIAEGYSVSREKKESFPLTVTSAQKNPTAFYLCASSLYSTYEQYFGPGTRLTVT.

CDR3 amino acids: CASRQDGNYGYTF. CDR3 bases: TGTGCCAGCAGGCAAGACGGGAACTATGGCTACACCTTC. V and J are TRBV2 and TRBJ1-2; unclear D gene. CDR3 length: 13 residues. CDR1 and CDR2 (germline): SNHLY, FYNNEI. V dropped 6 bases and J dropped 2 bases, with 10 bases sitting between them.

This chain uses TRBV7-2 with TRBJ1-2; a weak D match, TRBD1 (6 bases). This CDR3 has 16 amino acids. V was clipped by 6 bases and J by 4 bases, with 21 bases between them. Germline loops: CDR1 SGHTA, CDR2 FQGNSA. CDR3 bases: TGTGCCAGCAGGTCCTTACAGGGAGAACGCGTCTATGGCTACACCTTC. It is translated as CASRSLQGERVYGYTF.

The rearrangement joins TRBV6-5 to TRBJ1-1, with 7 bases aligning to TRBD1. The CDR3 contains 14 residues. V lost 6 bases to trimming and J lost 9 bases; unmatched junction nucleotides: 13. Per germline, CDR1 MNHEY and CDR2 SVGAGI. CDR3 in amino acids: CASSPRQGIPQAFF. The CDR3 DNA is TGTGCCAGCAGCCCCCGACAGGGAATCCCGCAAGCTTTCTTT.

The V gene is TRBV18, the J gene TRBJ2-7, with a weak D call TRBD2 (6 bases). CDR3 length: 14 amino acids. Trimming cost V 2 bases and J 6 bases, with 14 bases left between them. From germline, CDR1 is KGHSH and CDR2 LQKENI. The CDR3 spells CASSPEGRSGEQYF. CDR3 nucleotides: TGTGCCAGCTCACCAGAAGGGAGGTCAGGCGAGCAGTACTTC.

This chain joins TRBV7-3 and TRBJ2-7, with D perhaps TRBD2 (5 bases). CDR1 is SGHTA and CDR2 is FQGTGA in the germline V gene. This CDR3 has 14 residues. The V end was cut by 5 bases, the J end by 2 bases, with 13 bases between. The CDR3 nucleotides read TGTGCCAGCAGCGAGGACGGAGCGGCCTACGAGCAGTACTTC. Its protein is CASSEDGAAYEQYF.

This chain uses TRBV7-3 with TRBJ2-1, with 8 bases matching TRBD1. Germline V gene data show CDR1 as SGHTA and CDR2 as FQGTGA. After removal of 5 bases from V and 0 bases from J, the junction contained 3 bases not matched to a gene. The CDR3 spans 15 residues. CDR3 sequence reads: CASSRDRGSYNEQFF. The CDR3 DNA reads as TGTGCCAGCAGCCGCGACAGGGGCTCCTACAATGAGCAGTTCTTC.

V usage is TRBV28 and J usage is TRBJ2-4; TRBD1 matches 7 bases. The germline V gene encodes CDR1 MDHEN and CDR2 SYDVKM. The trim removed 10 bases at V and 7 bases at J, leaving 13 bases unmatched. CDR3 length: 14 amino acids. CDR3: CATDPRDSTNIQYF. Written as DNA, the CDR3 is TGTGCCACCGACCCCCGGGACAGTACGAACATTCAGTACTTC.

CDR3 coding DNA: TGTGCCAGTAGGGGACAGGGACTCTATGGCTACACCTTC. It codes for CASRGQGLYGYTF. V gene TRBV19 combines with J gene TRBJ1-2; 9 bases agree with TRBD1. Germline V CDR1 and CDR2: LNHDA, SQIVND (reference sequence). This CDR3 contains 13 residues. J lost 4 bases, V lost 6 bases, and 3 bases had no gene match.

In its sample, this clone was seen a few times. The genes are TRBV3-1 (or the pseudogene TRBV3-2) and TRBJ2-3, with D hard to call. The CDR3 has 14 residues. CDR1 is LGHDT, CDR2 YNNKEL, per germline (reference sequence). Trimming stripped 4 bases from V and 0 bases from J, with 8 bases between. CDR3 in amino acids: CASSPLGSTDTQYF. The CDR3 DNA follows: TGTGCCAGCAGCCCCCTCGGTAGCACAGATACGCAGTATTTT.

Comment on this clone: The junction departs from germline at one end; a sequencing error may be responsible. The chain is built from TRBV7-7 and TRBJ2-5, with TRBD2 matching over 11 bases. CDR3 length: 16 residues. The germline CDR1 and CDR2 sequences are SSHAT and FNYEAQ (reference sequence). CDR3 loop: CASSLTVAGGRETQYF. CDR3 bases: TGTGCTAGCAGCTTAACGGTAGCGGGAGGGCGAGAGACCCAGTACTTC.

V usage is TRBV7-9 and J usage is TRBJ1-2; 7 bases are a match to TRBD1. With 5 bases clipped from V and 3 bases from J, the junction kept 12 bases outside the gene matches. This CDR3 is built from 16 residues. From germline, CDR1 is SEHNR and CDR2 FQNEAQ (reference sequence). The CDR3 bases are TGTGCCAGCAGCCTCGCAACAGGGGCGAGGGACTATGGCTACACCTTC. It specifies CASSLATGARDYGYTF.

This sequence joins TRBV30 and TRBJ2-3, with a weak D call TRBD2 (5 bases). V shed 1 base and J shed 8 bases, with 16 bases lying between them. CDR1 GTSNPN and CDR2 SVGIG come from the germline V gene (reference sequence). The CDR3 covers 14 residues. CDR3 loop: CAWSAYRPEGTQYF. The CDR3 nucleotides are TGTGCCTGGAGTGCTTACAGACCAGAGGGTACGCAGTATTTT.

This clone was observed a handful of times. This rearrangement joins TRBV6-1 to TRBJ1-5; TRBD1 might be the D (6 bases). The germline V gene encodes CDR1 MNHNS and CDR2 SASEGT. V was clipped by 3 bases and J by 7 bases, with 10 bases between them. This CDR3 comprises 13 residues. CDR3 sequence reads: CASSDPGAQPQHF. The CDR3 DNA sequence: TGTGCCAGCAGTGATCCAGGGGCGCAGCCCCAGCATTTT.

This clone came up once. The V and J genes are TRBV30 and TRBJ2-5, with D possibly TRBD1 on 6 matching bases. CDR1 is GTSNPN, CDR2 SVGIG, per germline (reference sequence). V was shortened by 2 bases and J by 0 bases, with 19 bases between the two germline ends. CDR3 length: 17 residues. The CDR3 nucleotides are TGTGCCTGGAGTAGGGGGATCCGGGTCGGAGACCAAGAGACCCAGTACTTC. Residues: CAWSRGIRVGDQETQYF.

This rearrangement joins TRBV7-9 to TRBJ2-3; tentatively, D is TRBD1 (5 bases). The CDR3 is made up of 14 amino acids. Germline CDR1 and CDR2: SEHNR and FQNEAQ (reference sequence). Trimming took 5 bases from V and 1 from J, leaving 10 bases between them. The CDR3 protein is CASSADTRTDTQYF. Written as DNA, the CDR3 is TGTGCCAGCAGCGCGGACACGCGCACAGATACGCAGTATTTT.

The chain recombines TRBV2 with TRBJ1-1, with D possibly being TRBD1 (5 bases). The CDR3 extends over 13 amino acids. V was trimmed by 8 bases and J by 4 bases, leaving 14 bases between them. Germline V gene data show CDR1 as SNHLY and CDR2 as FYNNEI. DNA for the CDR3: TGTGCCAGCCAATTCCAGGGCACCACTGAAGCTTTCTTT. Its translation: CASQFQGTTEAFF.

The chain links TRBV12-5 to TRBJ1-3; D might be TRBD1 (5 bases). Trimming took 2 bases from V and 0 from J, leaving 11 bases between them. CDR1 and CDR2 from the germline V gene are LGHNT and FRNRAP. The CDR3 has 16 residues. The CDR3 reads CASGLLQGISGNTIYF. CDR3 DNA sequence: TGTGCTAGTGGTTTGCTGCAGGGAATCTCTGGAAACACCATATATTTT.

This chain connects TRBV7-9 to TRBJ1-2; 11 bases line up with TRBD1. Trimming at V came to 5 bases and at J to 8 bases, leaving 16 bases not matched to a gene. CDR3 length equals 17 residues. Germline CDR1 reads SEHNR; CDR2 reads FQNEAQ (reference sequence). This chain's CDR3 is CASSEPGQGEVLGGYTF. The CDR3 bases are TGTGCCAGCAGCGAACCGGGACAGGGGGAGGTTCTAGGAGGCTACACCTTC. Looking up the rest from reference TRBV7-9 and TRBJ1-2 gives the full variable domain: DTGVSQNPRHKITKRGQNVTFRCDPISEHNRLYWYRQTLGQGPEFLTYFQNEAQLEKSRLLSDRFSAERPKGSFSTLEIQRTEQGDSAMYLCASSEPGQGEVLGGYTFGSGTRLTVV.

The chain recombines TRBV7-3 with TRBJ2-1; D is perhaps TRBD2 (6 bases). Germline loops: CDR1 SGHTA, CDR2 FQGTGA. The CDR3 extends over 15 amino acids. Deletions cut 5 bases from V and 0 bases from J, with 11 bases between. CDR3 coding DNA: TGTGCCAGCAGCCCATCCGGGGGCTCCTACAATGAGCAGTTCTTC. Translation: CASSPSGGSYNEQFF.

The CDR3: CASNPRNQPQHF. In nucleotides, the CDR3 is TGTGCCAGCAACCCGAGGAATCAGCCCCAGCATTTT. The chain combines TRBV6-6 with TRBJ1-5; the D is unclear. Trimming took off 7 bases at V and 4 bases at J, with 8 bases between the two ends. The germline CDR1 and CDR2 sequences are MNHNY and SVGAGI (reference sequence). The CDR3 spans 12 residues.

This clone appeared once. This chain joins TRBV15 and TRBJ1-5; maybe TRBD1 (5 bases). This CDR3 has 14 residues. CDR1 is LNHNV and CDR2 is YYDKDF in the germline V gene (reference sequence). V was pared by 0 bases and J by 2 bases, with 5 bases between. This CDR3 is CATSREQGNQPQHF. DNA of the CDR3: TGTGCCACCAGCAGAGAACAGGGCAATCAGCCCCAGCATTTT. The full variable domain, completed using reference TRBV15 and TRBJ1-5, is DAMVIQNPRYQVTQFGKPVTLSCSQTLNHNVMYWYQQKSSQAPKLLFHYYDKDFNNEADTPDNFQSRRPNTSFCFLDIRSPGLGDTAMYLCATSREQGNQPQHFGDGTRLSIL.

This sequence joins TRBV11-2 and TRBJ1-1, with 7 bases lining up with TRBD1. V dropped 5 bases and J dropped 2; count of bases not matched to a gene: 8. The CDR3 covers 15 residues. Germline V gives CDR1 SGHAT, CDR2 FQNNGV. CDR3 residues: CASSPGTVSNTEAFF. CDR3 bases: TGTGCCAGCAGCCCGGGGACAGTAAGTAACACTGAAGCTTTCTTT.